Listed below are T cell receptor beta chains from one sample, sequenced in a study of T cells after yellow fever vaccination. TCRdb analysed the 5' RACE reads with MiXCR anew, one entry per CDR3 protein. The table lists a few hundred thousand distinct CDR3 sequences, under 25% of them singletons, with around 15% in the top ten. The sample here was PBMCs, taken 15 days after the yellow fever booster vaccination. The receptors derive from a man in his thirties or forties who received the YFV17D yellow fever vaccine. Each CDR3 is given with its conserved first and last residue.

j_gene,v_gene,CDR3aa
TRBJ1-1,TRBV5-1,CASSSAVNTEAFF
TRBJ2-1,TRBV3-1,CASSPLTSGNLNEQFF
TRBJ2-5,TRBV20-1,CSAYDRVTSETQYF
TRBJ2-5,TRBV6-6,CASRRETQYF
TRBJ2-1,TRBV7-8,CASIDPLAGGPGEQFF
TRBJ2-5,TRBV20-1,CSAEYRGWETQYF
TRBJ2-1,TRBV7-3,CASSPGWGYNEQFF
TRBJ1-2,TRBV5-1,CASSTRPGEAGYTF
TRBJ2-3,TRBV18,CASSPRGQGASTDTQYF
TRBJ2-1,TRBV20-1,CSARVPGGGEQFF
TRBJ2-7,TRBV28,CASRSTSGREYF
TRBJ1-2,TRBV27,CASRSLGGRGGYTF
TRBJ1-1,TRBV29-1,CSVYGQGNTEAFF
TRBJ2-7,TRBV5-1,CASSFNRLMGRASPSYEQYF
TRBJ2-7,TRBV21-1,CASPGTAPYEQYF
TRBJ2-3,TRBV4-3,CASSQESGTRDTQYF
TRBJ2-6,TRBV19,CATSRMGGQGSAGANVLTF
TRBJ2-7,TRBV10-3,CAISEEGAGRTYEQYF
TRBJ2-5,TRBV5-1,CASSPGTSGFRETQYF
TRBJ1-5,TRBV10-3,CAISRDSSNQPQHF
TRBJ2-6,TRBV12-3/TRBV12-4,CASSLAGLGTGANVLTF
TRBJ2-5,TRBV20-1,CSATGTSGFQETQYF
TRBJ2-1,TRBV2,CATSGLAANEQFF
TRBJ2-3,TRBV20-1,CSAVASATDTQYF
TRBJ2-2,TRBV20-1,CSAANPNTGELFF
TRBJ2-2,TRBV29-1,CSANQGPSTGELFF
TRBJ2-3,TRBV28,CASGPDTQYF
TRBJ2-3,TRBV20-1,CCAPQRLAGGGDTQYF
TRBJ2-5,TRBV3-1,CASSQNRGAETQYF
TRBJ2-7,TRBV7-9,CASSTDLLGQYF
TRBJ2-7,TRBV11-2,CASSIPGDYSYEQYF
TRBJ2-3,TRBV9,CASSRESGSLSTDTQYF
TRBJ2-5,TRBV4-2,CASSQGVPSAETQYF
TRBJ1-2,TRBV4-2,CASSQDPTGYNGYTF
TRBJ2-1,TRBV25-1,CASSGFYNEQFF
TRBJ2-1,TRBV7-8,CASSLPRGLAGAEEQFF
TRBJ1-4,TRBV7-2,CASSSGTTEKLFF
TRBJ2-1,TRBV6-1,CASGQQGGRESEQFF
TRBJ2-7,TRBV7-2,CASSFDHEQYF
TRBJ1-6,TRBV5-1,CASSLEVGNSPLHF
TRBJ2-1,TRBV5-5,CASSLTLPAVMEFF
TRBJ2-7,TRBV5-1,CASRDLLAGVEEQYF
TRBJ2-5,TRBV3-1,CASSQESGRLAGETQYF
TRBJ2-3,TRBV29-1,CSATGHSGTFDTQYF
TRBJ1-1,TRBV12-3/TRBV12-4,CASSYTGATEAFF
TRBJ1-2,TRBV7-8,CASSPRGTGDGYTF
TRBJ2-2,TRBV12-3/TRBV12-4,CASIVYTGELFF
TRBJ1-6,TRBV7-2,CASSTSTGNNSPLHF